The TCR beta chain under discussion was sequenced for a study of metastatic and nonmetastatic thyroid tumors. Study details: Both malignant and benign thyroid patients supplied peripheral blood and tumor or nodule tissue samples, across which the repertoires of these patients were then compared.

No patient had received any treatment before thyroid surgery. This CDR3 has 13 amino acids. The germline V gene has CDR1 LGHDT and CDR2 YNNKEL (reference sequence). Trimming stripped 1 base from V and 2 bases from J, with 4 bases between. In the original processing: To classify distant metastasis in papillary thyroid cancer, a model was built from CDR3 differences across clinicopathological groups. Through MiXCR, TCRdb re-clonotyped the PCR reads. The V and J calls were not made by the authors but by TCRdb's processing. The sample gives 1,900 or so clones, about a tenth of which show up once; 35% to 50% is in the top ten. This clone was counted many times. What it binds is not known. The study's findings and limits: It was reported that TCR beta diversity was significantly higher in malignant thyroid tumors than benign nodules, in blood and tumor.

Sample: tumor tissue. The J gene is TRBJ2-3, the V gene TRBV3-1, with D unclear. The TCR was taken from a female donor with papillary thyroid cancer or a benign thyroid nodule (not recorded which). Some clones in this sample may be carry-over from other donors' samples. Here the CDR3 reads CASSQGNTDTQYF. The CDR3 DNA follows: TGTGCCAGCAGCCAAGGCAACACAGATACGCAGTATTTT.